Listed here is a single TCR beta chain. Its antigen is still unknown. A read error is possible here, since a much larger clone lies one base away. The entry originates in a study of molecular identifiers for immune sequencing clone quantification. Points from the study as a whole: Clones exceeding 20 RNA copies carried over 99% of effector molecules but under 1% of naive-cell molecules. Molecules of identical TCR sharing a barcode could underestimate highly expanded clone sizes.

The CDR3 runs 15 residues. CDR1 SEHNR and CDR2 FQNEAQ come from the germline V gene (reference sequence). Sorting captured naive CD8 T cells as CD8+CD4-CCR7+CD45RA+. It was with previously described methods and listed TCR primers that bulk TCR libraries were made. TCRdb re-called the PCR reads through MiXCR, storing one row per CDR3 protein. The table records about 320,000 distinct CDR3 sequences, about 21% of them present only once. The sequence was obtained from a human donor in good health. Some libraries in this study had Jurkat cell RNA spiked in. Specimen: naive CD8+ T cells from blood, with Jurkat cell RNA spiked in. Subset in this sample: FACS-sorted CD8+CD4-CCR7+CD45RA+ naive T cells. The J gene is TRBJ2-1, the V gene TRBV7-9; 8 bases map to TRBD1. The DNA of the CDR3 is TGTGCCACCAGCCGCGGACAGGGACCCTACAATGAGCAGTTCTTC. Its translation: CATSRGQGPYNEQFF.